The source of this TCR beta chain is a study of graft-versus-host responses after intestinal transplantation. There are 15 residues in the CDR3. Trimming removed 3 bases from V and 4 bases from J; junction bases left unmatched: 1. The germline gives CDR1 SGHRS, CDR2 YFSETQ. Concerning this clone itself: Its antigen is currently unknown.

Libraries were prepared by immunoSEQ multiplex PCR; TCRdb keeps only in-frame clonotypes and omits some of them. The sample has tens of thousands of clones, around nine tenths seen once. The sequence derives from a human donor who received an intestinal transplant. This chain connects TRBV5-1 to TRBJ2-3, with 14 bases matching TRBD2. The input for sequencing was unstimulated CD4+ T cells sorted from spleen or lymph node cells, taken before intestinal transplant. For the CDR3, the DNA is TGCGCCAGCAGCTCGGGACTAGCGGGAGCAGATACGCAGTATTTT. Protein sequence: CASSSGLAGADTQYF.